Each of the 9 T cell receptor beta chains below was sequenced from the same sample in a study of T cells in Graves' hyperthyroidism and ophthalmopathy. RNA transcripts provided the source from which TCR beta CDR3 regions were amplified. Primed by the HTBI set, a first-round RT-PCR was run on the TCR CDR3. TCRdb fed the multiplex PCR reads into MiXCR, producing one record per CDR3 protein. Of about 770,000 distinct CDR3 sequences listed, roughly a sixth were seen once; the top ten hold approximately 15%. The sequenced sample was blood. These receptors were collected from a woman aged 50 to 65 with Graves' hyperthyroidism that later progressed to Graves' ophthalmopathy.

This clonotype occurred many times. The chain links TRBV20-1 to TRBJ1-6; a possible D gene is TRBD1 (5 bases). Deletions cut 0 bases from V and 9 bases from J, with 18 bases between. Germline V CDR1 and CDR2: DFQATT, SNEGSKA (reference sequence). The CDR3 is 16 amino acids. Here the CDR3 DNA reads TGCAGTGCTAGAGAATTGCGGGGGTCGGTTCCTTCACCCCTCCACTTT. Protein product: CSARELRGSVPSPLHF.

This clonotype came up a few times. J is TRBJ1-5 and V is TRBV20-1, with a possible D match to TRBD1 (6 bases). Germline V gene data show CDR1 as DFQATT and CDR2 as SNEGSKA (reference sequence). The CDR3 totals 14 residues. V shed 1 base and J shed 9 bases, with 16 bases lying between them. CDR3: CSARGGDGGRPQHF. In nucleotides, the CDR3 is TGCAGTGCTAGAGGGGGGGATGGGGGGCGGCCCCAGCATTTT.

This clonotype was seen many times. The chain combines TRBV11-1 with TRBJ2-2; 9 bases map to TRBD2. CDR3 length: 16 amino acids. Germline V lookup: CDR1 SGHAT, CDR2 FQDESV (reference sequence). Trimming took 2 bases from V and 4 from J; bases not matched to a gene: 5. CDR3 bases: TGTGCCAGCAGCTTAATCCCAGCGGGGGGCACCGGGGAGCTGTTTTTT. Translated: CASSLIPAGGTGELFF.

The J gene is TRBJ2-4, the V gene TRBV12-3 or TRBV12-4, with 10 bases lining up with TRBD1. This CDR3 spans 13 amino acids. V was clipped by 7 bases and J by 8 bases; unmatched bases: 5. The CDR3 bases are TGTGCCAGCACCGTCGGACAGGGGGACATTCAGTACTTC. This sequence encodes CASTVGQGDIQYF.

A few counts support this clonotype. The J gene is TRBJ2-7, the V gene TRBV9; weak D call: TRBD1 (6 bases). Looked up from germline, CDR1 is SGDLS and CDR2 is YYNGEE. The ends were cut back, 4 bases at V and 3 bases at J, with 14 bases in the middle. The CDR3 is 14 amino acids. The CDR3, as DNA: TGTGCCAGCAGCCGGGACACAAACTACTACGAGCAGTACTTC. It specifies CASSRDTNYYEQYF.

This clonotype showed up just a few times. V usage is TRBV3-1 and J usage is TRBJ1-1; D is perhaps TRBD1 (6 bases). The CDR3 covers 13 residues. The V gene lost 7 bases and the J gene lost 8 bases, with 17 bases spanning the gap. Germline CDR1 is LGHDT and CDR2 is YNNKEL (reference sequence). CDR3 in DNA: TGTGCCAGCACCCCAATATCGGGGGCAGAAGCTTTCTTT. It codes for CASTPISGAEAFF.

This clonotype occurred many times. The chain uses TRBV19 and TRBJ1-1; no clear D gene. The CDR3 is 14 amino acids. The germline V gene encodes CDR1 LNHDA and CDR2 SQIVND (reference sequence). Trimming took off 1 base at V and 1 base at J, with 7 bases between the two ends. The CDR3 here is CASSIGPANTEAFF. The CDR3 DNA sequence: TGTGCCAGTAGTATAGGTCCAGCGAACACTGAAGCTTTCTTT.

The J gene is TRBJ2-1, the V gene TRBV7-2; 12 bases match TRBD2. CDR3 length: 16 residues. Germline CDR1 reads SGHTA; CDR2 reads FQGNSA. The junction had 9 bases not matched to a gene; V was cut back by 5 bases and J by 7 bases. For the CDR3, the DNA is TGTGCCAGCAGCCCGGTGACTAGCGGGGGTGAAAATGAGCAGTTCTTC. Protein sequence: CASSPVTSGGENEQFF.

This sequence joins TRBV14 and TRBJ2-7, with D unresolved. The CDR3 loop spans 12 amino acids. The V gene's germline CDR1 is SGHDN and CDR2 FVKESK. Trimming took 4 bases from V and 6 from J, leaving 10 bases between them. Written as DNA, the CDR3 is TGTGCCAGCAGCCCCCCAGGCACCGAGCAGTACTTC. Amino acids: CASSPPGTEQYF.